This T cell receptor (beta chain) came from a study of cytomegalovirus exposure and HLA in healthy donors. PCR employed 60 Vbeta and 13 Jbeta primers. Assay used: immunoSEQ multiplex PCR; TCRdb lists only in-frame clones, some missing. This sample has over 150,000 clones, with around two thirds found just once. Germline trimming cut 2 bases from V and 6 bases from J; bases unmatched to any gene: 7. From germline, CDR1 is MGHRA and CDR2 YSYEKL. The CDR3 is made up of 16 amino acids. The receptor comes from a man over 45 in good health and CMV-seronegative. V is TRBV4-1 and J is TRBJ2-1, with TRBD2 identical over 10 bases. The sequencing input was PBMCs. CDR3 sequence (DNA): TGCGCCAGCAGCCAACTCCTAGCGGGGGTCGGCAATGAGCAGTTCTTC. Amino acid sequence: CASSQLLAGVGNEQFF.